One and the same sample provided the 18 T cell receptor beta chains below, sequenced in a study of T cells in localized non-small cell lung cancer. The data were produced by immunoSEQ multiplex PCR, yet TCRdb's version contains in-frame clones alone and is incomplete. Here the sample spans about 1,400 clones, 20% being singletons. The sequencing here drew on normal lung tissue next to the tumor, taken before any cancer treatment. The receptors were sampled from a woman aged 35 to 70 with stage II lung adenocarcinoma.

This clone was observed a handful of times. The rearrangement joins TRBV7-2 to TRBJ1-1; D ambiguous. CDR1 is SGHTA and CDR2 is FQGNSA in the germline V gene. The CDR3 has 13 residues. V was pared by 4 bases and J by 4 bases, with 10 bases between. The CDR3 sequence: CASSSIDGTEAFF. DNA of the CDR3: TGTGCCAGCAGCTCCATTGACGGCACTGAAGCTTTCTTT.

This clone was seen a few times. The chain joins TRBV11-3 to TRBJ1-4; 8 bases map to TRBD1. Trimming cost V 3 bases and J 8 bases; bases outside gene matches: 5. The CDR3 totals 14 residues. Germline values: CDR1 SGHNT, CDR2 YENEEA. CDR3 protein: CASSFDRGVEKLFF. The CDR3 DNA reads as TGTGCCAGCAGCTTTGACAGGGGTGTCGAAAAACTGTTTTTT.

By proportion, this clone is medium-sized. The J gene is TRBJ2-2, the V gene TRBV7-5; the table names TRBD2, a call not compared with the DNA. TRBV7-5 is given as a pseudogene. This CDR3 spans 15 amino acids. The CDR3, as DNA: TGTGCCAGCAGCGGTAGCGGGACAAGCACCGGGGAGCTGTTTTTT. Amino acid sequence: CASSGSGTSTGELFF.

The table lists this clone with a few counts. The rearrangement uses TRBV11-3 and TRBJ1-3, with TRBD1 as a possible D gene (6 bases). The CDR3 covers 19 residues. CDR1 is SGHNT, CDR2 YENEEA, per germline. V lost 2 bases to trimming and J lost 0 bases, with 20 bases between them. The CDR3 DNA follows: TGTGCCAGCAGCTTAATCCGCCGGGCCAGGGGAGGCTCTGGAAACACCATATATTTT. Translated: CASSLIRRARGGSGNTIYF.

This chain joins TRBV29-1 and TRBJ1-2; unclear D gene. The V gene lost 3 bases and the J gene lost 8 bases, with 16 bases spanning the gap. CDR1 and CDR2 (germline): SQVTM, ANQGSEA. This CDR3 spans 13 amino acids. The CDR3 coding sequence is TGCAGCGTTGATAAGACCGGAGGAGAAGGCTACACCTTC. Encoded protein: CSVDKTGGEGYTF.

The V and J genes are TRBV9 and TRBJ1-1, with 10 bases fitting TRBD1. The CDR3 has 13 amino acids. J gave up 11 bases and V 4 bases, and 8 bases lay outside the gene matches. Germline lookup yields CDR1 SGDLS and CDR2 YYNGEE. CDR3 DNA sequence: TGTGCCAGCAGCCGAGATGGACAGGGGGTCGCTTTCTTT. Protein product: CASSRDGQGVAFF.

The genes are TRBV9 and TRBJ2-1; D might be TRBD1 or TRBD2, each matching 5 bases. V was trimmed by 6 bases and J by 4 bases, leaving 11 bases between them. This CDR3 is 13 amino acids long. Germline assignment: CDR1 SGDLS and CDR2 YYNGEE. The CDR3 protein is CASISGPYNEQFF. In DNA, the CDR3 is TGTGCCAGCATTTCGGGACCTTACAATGAGCAGTTCTTC. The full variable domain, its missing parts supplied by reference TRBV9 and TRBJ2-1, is DSGVTQTPKHLITATGQRVTLRCSPRSGDLSVYWYQQSLDQGLQFLIQYYNGEERAKGNILERFSAQQFPDLHSELNLSSLELGDSALYFCASISGPYNEQFFGPGTRLTVL.

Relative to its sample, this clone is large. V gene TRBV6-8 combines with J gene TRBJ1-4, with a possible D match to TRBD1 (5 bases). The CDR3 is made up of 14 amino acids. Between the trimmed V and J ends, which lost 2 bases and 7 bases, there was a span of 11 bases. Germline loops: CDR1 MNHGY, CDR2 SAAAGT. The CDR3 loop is CASSYDSLGEKLFF. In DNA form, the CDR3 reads TGTGCCAGCAGTTACGACAGTCTTGGTGAAAAACTGTTTTTT.

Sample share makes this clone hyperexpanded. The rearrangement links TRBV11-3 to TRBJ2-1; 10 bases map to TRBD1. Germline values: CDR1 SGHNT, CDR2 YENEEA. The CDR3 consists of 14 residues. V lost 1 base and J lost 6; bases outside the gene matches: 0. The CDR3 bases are TGTGCCAGCAGCTTAGGGACAGGGGGCAATGAGCAGTTCTTC. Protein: CASSLGTGGNEQFF.

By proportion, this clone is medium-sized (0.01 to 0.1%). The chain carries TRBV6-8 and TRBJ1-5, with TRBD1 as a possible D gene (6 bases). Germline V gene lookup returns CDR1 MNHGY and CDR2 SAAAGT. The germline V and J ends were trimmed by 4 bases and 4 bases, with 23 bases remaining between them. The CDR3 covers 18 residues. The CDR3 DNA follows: TGTGCCAGCAGTTCCTTGCTTACAGGGCCACCCTTAAATCAGCCCCAGCATTTT. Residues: CASSSLLTGPPLNQPQHF.

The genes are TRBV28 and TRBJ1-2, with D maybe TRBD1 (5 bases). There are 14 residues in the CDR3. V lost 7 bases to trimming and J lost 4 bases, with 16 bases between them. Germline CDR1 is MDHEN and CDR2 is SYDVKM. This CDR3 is CASTLGRASYGYTF. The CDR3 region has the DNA TGTGCCAGCACCCTGGGACGCGCCAGCTATGGCTACACCTTC.

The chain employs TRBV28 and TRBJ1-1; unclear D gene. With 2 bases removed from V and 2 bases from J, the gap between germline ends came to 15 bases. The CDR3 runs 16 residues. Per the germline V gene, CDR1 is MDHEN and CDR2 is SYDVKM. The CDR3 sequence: CASSLGSRVSNTEAFF. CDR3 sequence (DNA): TGTGCCAGCAGTTTAGGATCTAGGGTTTCCAACACTGAAGCTTTCTTT.

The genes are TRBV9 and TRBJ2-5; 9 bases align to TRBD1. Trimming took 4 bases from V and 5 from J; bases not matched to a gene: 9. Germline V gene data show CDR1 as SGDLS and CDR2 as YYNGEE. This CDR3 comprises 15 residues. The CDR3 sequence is CASSYGTGLGETQYF. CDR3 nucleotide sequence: TGTGCCAGCAGCTATGGGACAGGGTTAGGGGAGACCCAGTACTTC.

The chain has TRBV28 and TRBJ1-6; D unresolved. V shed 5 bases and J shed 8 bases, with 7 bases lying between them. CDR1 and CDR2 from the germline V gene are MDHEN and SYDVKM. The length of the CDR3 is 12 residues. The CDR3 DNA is TGTGCCAGCAGTAAATTCGATTCACCCCTCCACTTT. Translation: CASSKFDSPLHF.

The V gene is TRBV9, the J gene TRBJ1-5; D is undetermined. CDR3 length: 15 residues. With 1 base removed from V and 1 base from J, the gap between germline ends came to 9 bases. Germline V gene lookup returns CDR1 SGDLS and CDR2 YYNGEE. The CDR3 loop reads CASSVSGSSNQPQHF. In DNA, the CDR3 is TGTGCCAGCAGCGTATCTGGGTCCAGCAATCAGCCCCAGCATTTT.

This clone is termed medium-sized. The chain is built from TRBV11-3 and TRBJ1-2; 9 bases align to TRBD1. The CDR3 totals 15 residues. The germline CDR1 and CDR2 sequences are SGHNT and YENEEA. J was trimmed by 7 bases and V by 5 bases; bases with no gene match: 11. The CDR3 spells CASSQTLQGAGGYTF. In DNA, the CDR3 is TGTGCCAGCAGCCAGACCCTACAGGGGGCGGGTGGCTACACCTTC.

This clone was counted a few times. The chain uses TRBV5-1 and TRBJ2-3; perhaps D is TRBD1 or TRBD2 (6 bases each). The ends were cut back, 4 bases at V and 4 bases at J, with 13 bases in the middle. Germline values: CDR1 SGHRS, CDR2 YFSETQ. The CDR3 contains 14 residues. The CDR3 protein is CASSVRGESDTQYF. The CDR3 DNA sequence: TGCGCCAGCAGCGTAAGGGGGGAGTCAGATACGCAGTATTTT.

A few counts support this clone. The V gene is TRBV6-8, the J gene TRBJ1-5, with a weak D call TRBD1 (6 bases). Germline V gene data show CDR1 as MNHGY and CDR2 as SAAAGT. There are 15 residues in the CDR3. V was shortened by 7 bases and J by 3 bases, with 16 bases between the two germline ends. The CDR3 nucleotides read TGTGCCAGCATCCGCCTTCAGGGGTCCAATCAGCCCCAGCATTTT. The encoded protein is CASIRLQGSNQPQHF.